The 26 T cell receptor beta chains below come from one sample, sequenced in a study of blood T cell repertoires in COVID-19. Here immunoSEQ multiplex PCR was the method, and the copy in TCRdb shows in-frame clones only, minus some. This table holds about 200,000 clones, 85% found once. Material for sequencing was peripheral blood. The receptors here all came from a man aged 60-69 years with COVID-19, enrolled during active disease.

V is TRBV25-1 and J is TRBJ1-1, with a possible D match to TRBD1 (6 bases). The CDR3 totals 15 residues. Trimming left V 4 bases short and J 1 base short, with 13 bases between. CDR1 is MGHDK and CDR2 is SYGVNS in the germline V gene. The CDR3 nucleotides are TGTGCCAGCAGTGGCATGACAGGCCCGAACACTGAAGCTTTCTTT. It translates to CASSGMTGPNTEAFF.

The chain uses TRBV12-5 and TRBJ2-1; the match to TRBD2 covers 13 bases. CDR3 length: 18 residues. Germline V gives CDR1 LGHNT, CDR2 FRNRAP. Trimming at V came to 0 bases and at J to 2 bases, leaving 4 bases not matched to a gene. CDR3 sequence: CASGLVLGTSGAYNEQFF. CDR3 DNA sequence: TGTGCTAGTGGTTTGGTATTGGGGACTAGCGGGGCCTACAATGAGCAGTTCTTC. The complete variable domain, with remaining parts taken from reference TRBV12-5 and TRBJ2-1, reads DARVTQTPRHKVTEMGQEVTMRCQPILGHNTVFWYRQTMMQGLELLAYFRNRAPLDDSGMPKDRFSAEMPDATLATLKIQPSEPRDSAVYFCASGLVLGTSGAYNEQFFGPGTRLTVL.

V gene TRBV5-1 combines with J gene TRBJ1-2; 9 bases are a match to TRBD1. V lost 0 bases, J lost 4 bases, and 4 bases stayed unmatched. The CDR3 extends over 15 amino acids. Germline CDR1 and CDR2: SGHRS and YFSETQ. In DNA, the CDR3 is TGCGCCAGCAGCTTGGGACAGGGGGGAGGCTATGGCTACACCTTC. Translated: CASSLGQGGGYGYTF.

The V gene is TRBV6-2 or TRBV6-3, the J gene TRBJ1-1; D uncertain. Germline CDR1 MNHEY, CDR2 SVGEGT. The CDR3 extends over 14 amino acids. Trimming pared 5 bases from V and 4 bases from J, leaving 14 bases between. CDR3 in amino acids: CASSQGPGITEAFF. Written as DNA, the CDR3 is TGTGCCAGCAGTCAAGGTCCGGGAATCACTGAAGCTTTCTTT.

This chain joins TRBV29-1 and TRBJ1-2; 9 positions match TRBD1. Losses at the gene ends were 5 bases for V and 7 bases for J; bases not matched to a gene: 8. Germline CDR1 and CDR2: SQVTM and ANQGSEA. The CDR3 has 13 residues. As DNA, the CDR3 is TGCAGCGTTCACAGGGGGCGCGGAGGTGGCTACACCTTC. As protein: CSVHRGRGGGYTF.

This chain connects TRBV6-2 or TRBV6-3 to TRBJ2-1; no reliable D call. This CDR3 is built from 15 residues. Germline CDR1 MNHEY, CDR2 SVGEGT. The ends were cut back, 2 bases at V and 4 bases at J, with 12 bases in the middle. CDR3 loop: CASSYGQPLYNEQFF. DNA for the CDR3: TGTGCCAGCAGTTACGGGCAGCCCCTTTACAATGAGCAGTTCTTC.

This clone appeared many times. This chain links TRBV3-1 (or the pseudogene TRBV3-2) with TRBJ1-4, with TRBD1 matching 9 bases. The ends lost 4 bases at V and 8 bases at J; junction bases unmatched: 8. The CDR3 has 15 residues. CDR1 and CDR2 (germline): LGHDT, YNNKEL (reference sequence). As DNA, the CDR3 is TGTGCCAGCAGCCCCCAGGACAGGGGAACAGAAAAACTGTTTTTT. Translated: CASSPQDRGTEKLFF.

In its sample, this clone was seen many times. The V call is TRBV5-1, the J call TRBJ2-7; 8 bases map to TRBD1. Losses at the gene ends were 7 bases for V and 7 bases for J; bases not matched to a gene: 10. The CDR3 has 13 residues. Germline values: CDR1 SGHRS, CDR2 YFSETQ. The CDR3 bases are TGCGCCAGCCGGACAGGGTCTCTTAGGGAGCAGTACTTC. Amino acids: CASRTGSLREQYF.

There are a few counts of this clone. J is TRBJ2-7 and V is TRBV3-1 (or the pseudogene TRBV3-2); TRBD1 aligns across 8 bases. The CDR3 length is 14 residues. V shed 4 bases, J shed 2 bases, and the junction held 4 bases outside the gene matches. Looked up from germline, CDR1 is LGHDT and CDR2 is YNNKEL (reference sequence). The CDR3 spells CASSPRQGPYEQYF. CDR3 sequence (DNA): TGTGCCAGCAGCCCTCGACAGGGGCCCTACGAGCAGTACTTC.

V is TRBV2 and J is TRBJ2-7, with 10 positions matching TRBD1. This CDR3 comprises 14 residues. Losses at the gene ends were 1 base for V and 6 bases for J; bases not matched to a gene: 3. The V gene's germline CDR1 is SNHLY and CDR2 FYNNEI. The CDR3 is CASSEDRTGGEQYF. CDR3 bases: TGTGCCAGCAGTGAAGACCGGACAGGGGGCGAGCAGTACTTC.

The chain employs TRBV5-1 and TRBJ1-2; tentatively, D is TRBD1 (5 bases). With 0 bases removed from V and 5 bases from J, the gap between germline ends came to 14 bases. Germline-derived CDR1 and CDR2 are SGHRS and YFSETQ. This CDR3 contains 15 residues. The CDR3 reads CASSLDSTVLYGYTF. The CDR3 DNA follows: TGCGCCAGCAGCTTGGATTCGACAGTCCTATATGGCTACACCTTC.

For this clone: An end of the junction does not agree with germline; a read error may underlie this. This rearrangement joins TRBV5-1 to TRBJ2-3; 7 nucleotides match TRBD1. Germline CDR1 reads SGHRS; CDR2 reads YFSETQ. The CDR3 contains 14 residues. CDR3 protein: CASSLAPGQDFPFF. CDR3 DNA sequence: TGCGCCAGCAGCTTGGCTCCCGGACAGGATTTCCCTTTTTTT.

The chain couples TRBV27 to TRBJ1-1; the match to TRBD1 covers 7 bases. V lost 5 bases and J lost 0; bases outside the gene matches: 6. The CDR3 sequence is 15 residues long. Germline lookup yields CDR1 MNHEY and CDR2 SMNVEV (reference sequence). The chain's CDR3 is CASSLGTAMNTEAFF. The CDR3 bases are TGTGCCAGCAGTCTTGGGACAGCAATGAACACTGAAGCTTTCTTT.

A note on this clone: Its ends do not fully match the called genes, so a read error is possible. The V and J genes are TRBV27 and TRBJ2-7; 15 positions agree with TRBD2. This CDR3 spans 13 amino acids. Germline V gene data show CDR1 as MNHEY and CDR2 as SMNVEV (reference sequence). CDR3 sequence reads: CASSGLAGGVLRF. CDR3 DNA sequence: TGTGCCAGCAGTGGACTAGCGGGAGGGGTACTACGCTTC.

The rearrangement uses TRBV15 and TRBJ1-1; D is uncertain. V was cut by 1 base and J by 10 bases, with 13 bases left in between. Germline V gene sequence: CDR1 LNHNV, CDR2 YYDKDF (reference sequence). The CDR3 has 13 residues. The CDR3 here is CATSRGEEAAAFF. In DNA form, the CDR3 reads TGTGCCACCAGCAGAGGAGAGGAGGCGGCAGCTTTCTTT.

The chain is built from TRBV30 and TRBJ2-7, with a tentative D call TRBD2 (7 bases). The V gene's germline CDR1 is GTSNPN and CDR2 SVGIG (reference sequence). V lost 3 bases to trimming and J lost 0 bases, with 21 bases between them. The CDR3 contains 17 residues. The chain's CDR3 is CAWRRTARGGRSYEQYF. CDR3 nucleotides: TGTGCCTGGAGGAGGACTGCTAGGGGGGGCCGCTCCTACGAGCAGTACTTC.

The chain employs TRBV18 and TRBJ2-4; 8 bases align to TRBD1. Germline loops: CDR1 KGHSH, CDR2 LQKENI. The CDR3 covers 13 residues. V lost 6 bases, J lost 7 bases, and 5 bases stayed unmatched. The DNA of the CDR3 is TGTGCCAGCTCCCCGGGACAGGACAACATTCAGTACTTC. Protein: CASSPGQDNIQYF.

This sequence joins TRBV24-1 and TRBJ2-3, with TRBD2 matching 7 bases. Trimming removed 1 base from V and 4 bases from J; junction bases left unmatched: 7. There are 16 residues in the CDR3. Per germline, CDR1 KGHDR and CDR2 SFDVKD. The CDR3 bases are TGTGCCACCAGTGATTTTACGGCGGGAGAGGCAGATACGCAGTATTTT. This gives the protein CATSDFTAGEADTQYF.

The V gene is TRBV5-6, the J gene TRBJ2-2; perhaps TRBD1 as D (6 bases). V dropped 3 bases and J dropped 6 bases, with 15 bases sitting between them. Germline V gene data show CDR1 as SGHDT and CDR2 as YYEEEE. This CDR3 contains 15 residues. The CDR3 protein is CASSSRGFNAGELFF. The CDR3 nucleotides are TGTGCCAGCAGCTCCAGGGGATTTAACGCCGGGGAGCTGTTTTTT.

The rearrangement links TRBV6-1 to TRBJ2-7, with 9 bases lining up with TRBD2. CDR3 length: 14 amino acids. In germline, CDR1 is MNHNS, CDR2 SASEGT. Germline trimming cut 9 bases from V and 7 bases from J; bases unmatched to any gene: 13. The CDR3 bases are TGTGCCAGTAACGGACCGGGACTAGCCTCGGAGCAGTACTTC. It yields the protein CASNGPGLASEQYF.

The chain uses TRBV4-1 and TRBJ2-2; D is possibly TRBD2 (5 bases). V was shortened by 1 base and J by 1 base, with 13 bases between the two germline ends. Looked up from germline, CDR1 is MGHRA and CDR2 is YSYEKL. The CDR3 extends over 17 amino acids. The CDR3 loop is CASSQGRVLMNTGELFF. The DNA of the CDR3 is TGCGCCAGCAGCCAAGGGCGGGTCTTAATGAACACCGGGGAGCTGTTTTTT.

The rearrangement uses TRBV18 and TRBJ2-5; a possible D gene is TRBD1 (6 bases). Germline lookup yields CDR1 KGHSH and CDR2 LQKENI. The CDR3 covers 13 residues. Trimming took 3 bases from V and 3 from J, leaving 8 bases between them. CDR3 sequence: CASSPNREETQYF. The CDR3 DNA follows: TGTGCCAGCTCACCTAACAGGGAAGAGACCCAGTACTTC.

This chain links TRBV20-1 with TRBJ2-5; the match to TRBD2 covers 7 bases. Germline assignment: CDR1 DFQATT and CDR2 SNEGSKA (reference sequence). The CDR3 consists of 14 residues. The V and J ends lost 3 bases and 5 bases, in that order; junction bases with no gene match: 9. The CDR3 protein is CSASKGGSQETQYF. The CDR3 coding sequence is TGCAGTGCTAGTAAGGGAGGGTCCCAGGAGACCCAGTACTTC.

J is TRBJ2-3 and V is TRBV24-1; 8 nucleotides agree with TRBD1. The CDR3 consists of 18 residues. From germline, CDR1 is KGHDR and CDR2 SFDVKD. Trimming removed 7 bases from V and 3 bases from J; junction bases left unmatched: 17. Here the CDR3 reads CATSTGTGRFSSTDTQYF. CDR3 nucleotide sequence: TGTGCCACCAGCACCGGGACAGGACGCTTTTCATCGACAGATACGCAGTATTTT.

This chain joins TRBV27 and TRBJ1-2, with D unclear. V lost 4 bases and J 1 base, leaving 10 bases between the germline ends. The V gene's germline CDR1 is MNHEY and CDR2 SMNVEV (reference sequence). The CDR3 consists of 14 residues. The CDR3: CASSYRLSNYGYTF. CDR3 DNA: TGTGCCAGCAGTTATCGACTGAGTAACTATGGCTACACCTTC.

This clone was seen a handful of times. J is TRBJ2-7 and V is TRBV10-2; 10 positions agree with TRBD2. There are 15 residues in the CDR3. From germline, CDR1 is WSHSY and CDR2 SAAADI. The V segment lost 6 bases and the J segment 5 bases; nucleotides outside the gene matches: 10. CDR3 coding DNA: TGCGCCAGCAGCAGCCTAGCGGGAGATAGCCACGAGCAGTACTTC. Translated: CASSSLAGDSHEQYF.